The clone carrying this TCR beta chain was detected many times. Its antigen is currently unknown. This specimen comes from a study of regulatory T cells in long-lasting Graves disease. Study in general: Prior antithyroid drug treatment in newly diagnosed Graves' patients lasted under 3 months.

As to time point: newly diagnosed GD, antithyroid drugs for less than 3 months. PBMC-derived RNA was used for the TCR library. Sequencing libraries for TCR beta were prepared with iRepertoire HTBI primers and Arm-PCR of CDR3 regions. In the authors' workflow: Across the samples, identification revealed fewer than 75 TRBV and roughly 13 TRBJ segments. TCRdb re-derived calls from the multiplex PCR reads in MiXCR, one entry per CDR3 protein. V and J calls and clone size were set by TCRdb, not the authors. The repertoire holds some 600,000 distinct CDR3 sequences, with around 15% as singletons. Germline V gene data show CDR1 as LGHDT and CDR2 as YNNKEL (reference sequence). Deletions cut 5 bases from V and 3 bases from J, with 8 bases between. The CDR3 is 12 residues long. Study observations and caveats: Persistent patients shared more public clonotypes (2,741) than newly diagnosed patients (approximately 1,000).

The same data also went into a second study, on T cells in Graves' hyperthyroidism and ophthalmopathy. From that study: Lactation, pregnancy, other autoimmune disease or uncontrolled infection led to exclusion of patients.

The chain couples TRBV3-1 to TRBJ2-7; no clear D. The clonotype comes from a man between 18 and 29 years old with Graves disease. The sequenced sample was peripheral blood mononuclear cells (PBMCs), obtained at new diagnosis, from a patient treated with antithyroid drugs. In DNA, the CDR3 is TGTGCCAGCAGCTTAGAAAACTACGAGCAGTACTTC. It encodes CASSLENYEQYF.